This T cell receptor beta chain was obtained from a study of post-analysis software for immune sequencing data. Study results and caveats: The five TRBV segments detected at higher frequency in patients than in controls included TRBV5-6, TRBV5-1 and TRBV20-1.

Trimming took 4 bases from V and 11 from J, leaving 23 bases between them. Germline V lookup: CDR1 SEHNR, CDR2 FQNEAQ (reference sequence). This CDR3 contains 15 residues. Unique molecular identifiers were carried by the TCR beta cDNA libraries. TCRdb processed the PCR reads anew with MiXCR; each CDR3 protein has one entry. The sample carries about 380,000 distinct CDR3 sequences, around a third recorded once. This clonotype was seen more than once but under ten times. Its antigen is still unknown. The receptor was isolated from a girl aged 5 to 17 with multiple sclerosis. The chain joins TRBV7-9 to TRBJ2-5; D is perhaps TRBD2 (6 bases). Sequencing input: blood. CDR3 in amino acids: CASSSSGENKLVQYF. The CDR3 DNA follows: TGTGCCAGCAGCTCCTCGGGGGAAAATAAATTAGTGCAGTACTTC. Using reference TRBV7-9 and TRBJ2-5 for the parts outside the CDR3, the full variable domain is DTGVSQNPRHKITKRGQNVTFRCDPISEHNRLYWYRQTLGQGPEFLTYFQNEAQLEKSRLLSDRFSAERPKGSFSTLEIQRTEQGDSAMYLCASSSSGENKLVQYFGPGTRLLVL.